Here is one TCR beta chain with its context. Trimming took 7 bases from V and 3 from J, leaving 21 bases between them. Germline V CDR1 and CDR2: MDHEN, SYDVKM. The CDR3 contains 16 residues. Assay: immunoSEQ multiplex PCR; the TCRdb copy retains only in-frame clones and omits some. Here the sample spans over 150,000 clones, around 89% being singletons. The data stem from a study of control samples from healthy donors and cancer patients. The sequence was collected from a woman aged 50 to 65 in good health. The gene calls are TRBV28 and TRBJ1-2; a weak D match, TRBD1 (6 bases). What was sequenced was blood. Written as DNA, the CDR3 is TGTGCCAGCACCTCACAGGGCCTGCCTGGGGACTATGGCTACACCTTC. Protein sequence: CASTSQGLPGDYGYTF.